This T cell receptor beta chain derives from a study of T cells in Graves' hyperthyroidism and ophthalmopathy. V was trimmed by 10 bases and J by 3 bases, leaving 12 bases between them. CDR3 length equals 12 residues. Germline assignment: CDR1 MNHNY and CDR2 SVGAGI (reference sequence). RNA transcripts served as the template for amplifying TCR beta CDR3 regions. The TCR CDR3 was amplified in a first-round RT-PCR using the HTBI primer set. Each CDR3 protein gets one entry after TCRdb re-called the multiplex PCR reads with MiXCR. This repertoire shows about 570,000 distinct CDR3 sequences, roughly 50% found once; its top ten account for roughly 19%. This clonotype was detected ten times or more.

Sample: peripheral blood or thyroid tissue (not recorded which). The chain combines TRBV6-6 with TRBJ2-5, with D hard to call. The TCR originated in an adult woman with Graves' disease, either hyperthyroidism or ophthalmopathy (not recorded which). CDR3 sequence: CATGRLEETQYF. CDR3 DNA: TGTGCCACCGGCCGGCTGGAAGAGACCCAGTACTTC.